These T cell receptor beta chains were read from a single sample in a study of blood T cell repertoires in COVID-19. Only in-frame clones appear in the TCRdb table, and some are missing; sequencing was by immunoSEQ multiplex PCR. This table has under 300,000 clones, about nine tenths appearing once. The sequenced sample was peripheral blood. The source is a man in his sixties with acute or convalescent COVID-19. Each CDR3 is given with its conserved first and last residue. A D gene is named only where the DNA matches it firmly. The size entry is marked missing in some rows and otherwise reads once, few, many or a size class.

NA	TRBV19	TRBJ2-7	NA	TGTGCCAGTAGTATTAGTGTTACCTACGAGCAGTACTTC	CASSISVTYEQYF
NA	TRBV24-1	TRBJ2-1	TRBD2	TGTGCCACCAGTAAGACTAGCGGGACTGCGGATGAGCAGTTCTTC	CATSKTSGTADEQFF
once	TRBV7-3	TRBJ2-3	NA	TGTGCCAGCAGCTTAATAGCGGAGTACACAGATACGCAGTATTTT	CASSLIAEYTDTQYF
few	TRBV28	TRBJ1-5	NA	TGTGCCAGCAGTCCCCCGACAGCGCTCAATCAGCCCCAGCATTTT	CASSPPTALNQPQHF
NA	TRBV28	TRBJ2-7	TRBD2	TGTGCCAGCAGTCCAGACCTAGCGGTTCGACCCTACGAGCAGTACTTC	CASSPDLAVRPYEQYF
NA	TRBV19	TRBJ1-1	TRBD1	TGTGCCAGTAGTCCCTGGACAGGGAACACTGAAGCTTTCTTT	CASSPWTGNTEAFF
NA	TRBV7-8	TRBJ2-5	TRBD1	TGTGCCAGCAGCACCCACGACAGGGCACAAGAGACCCAGTACTTC	CASSTHDRAQETQYF
NA	TRBV27	TRBJ2-7	NA	TGTGCCAGCAGGGGGGGCTACGAGCAGTACTTC	CASRGGYEQYF
NA	TRBV12-3/TRBV12-4	TRBJ2-1	TRBD1	TGTGCCAGCAGTTCGGGACAGGGACATGAGCAGTTCTTC	CASSSGQGHEQFF
NA	TRBV12-3/TRBV12-4	TRBJ1-2	NA	TGTGCCAGCAGTTTCCGGGGTTCTGGCTACACCTTC	CASSFRGSGYTF
NA	TRBV27	TRBJ2-6	NA	TGTGCCAGCAGTTTACAGGGATATGCCTCTGGGGCCAACGTCCTGACTTTC	CASSLQGYASGANVLTF
NA	TRBV6-5	TRBJ1-2	NA	TGTGCCAGCAGTTACAGGGGAGGAGGCTACACCTTC	CASSYRGGGYTF
NA	TRBV7-9	TRBJ2-3	NA	TGTGCCAGCAGCTCTTCCGGTAACGCAGATACGCAGTATTTT	CASSSSGNADTQYF
once	TRBV4-3	TRBJ2-1	NA	TGCGCCAGCAGCCGAAATAACAGGGGAGGTGGTGAGCAGTTCTTC	CASSRNNRGGGEQFF
once	TRBV28	TRBJ2-7	NA	TGTGCCAGCACCGACAGGAGTCAGGGGGGATTCGAGCAGTACTTC	CASTDRSQGGFEQYF
NA	TRBV4-1	TRBJ2-1	NA	TGCGCCAGCAGCCAACAGGGAAATGAGCAGTTCTTC	CASSQQGNEQFF
NA	TRBV30	TRBJ1-2	NA	TGTGCCTGGAGTGTCGGGATCTATGGCTACACCTTC	CAWSVGIYGYTF
NA	TRBV7-3	TRBJ2-7	TRBD2	TGTGCCAGCAGCTTTGCGGGAGGCTCCTACGAGCAGTACTTC	CASSFAGGSYEQYF
NA	TRBV19	TRBJ1-4	NA	TGTGCCAGTAGTGGGACTGCAACTAATGAAAAACTGTTTTTT	CASSGTATNEKLFF
NA	TRBV14	TRBJ2-7	NA	TGTGCCAGCAGCCCCAAGGGGGTGGGAGGGCCCCACGAGCAGTACTTC	CASSPKGVGGPHEQYF
once	TRBV30	TRBJ2-5	NA	TGTGCCTGGAGTGGGAGCAGGGTCGTCGAGACCCAGTACTTC	CAWSGSRVVETQYF
NA	TRBV14	TRBJ2-7	TRBD1	TGTGCCAGCAGCCCCGGACAGGGCTGGAACGAGCAGTACTTC	CASSPGQGWNEQYF
NA	TRBV7-9	TRBJ2-5	TRBD1	TGTGCCAGCAGCGACGGGACAGGACAAGAGACCCAGTACTTC	CASSDGTGQETQYF
once	TRBV5-1	TRBJ2-7	NA	TGCGCCAGCAGCCGGGCGGGACAGGAGCAGTACTTC	CASSRAGQEQYF
NA	TRBV18	TRBJ2-7	TRBD2	TGTGCCAGCTCACCGGGGACTAGCCACGAGCAGTACTTC	CASSPGTSHEQYF
NA	TRBV5-1	TRBJ2-1	TRBD2	TGCGCCAGCAGCTTGAGCGGGAGTGCTTACAATGAGCAGTTCTTC	CASSLSGSAYNEQFF
once	TRBV5-1	TRBJ1-1	NA	TGCGCCAGCAGGCCATTGTCTAGCGGGAACACTGAAGCTTTCTTT	CASRPLSSGNTEAFF
NA	TRBV7-6	TRBJ1-2	TRBD1	TGTGACGCAGGACAGGTGGGCCGTTATGGCTACACCTTC	CDAGQVGRYGYTF
NA	TRBV2	TRBJ1-1	NA	TGTGCCAGCAGTTCTTGGACAAGGACGAACACTGAAGCTTTCTTT	CASSSWTRTNTEAFF
NA	TRBV28	TRBJ2-1	TRBD1	TGTGCCAGCAGTTTGGACAGGGCCTACAATGAGCAGTTCTTC	CASSLDRAYNEQFF
NA	TRBV29-1	TRBJ1-2	TRBD1	TGCAGCGTTAAATTACTAACAGGGGCTGGCTACACCTTC	CSVKLLTGAGYTF
NA	TRBV18	TRBJ1-1	NA	TGTGCCAGCTCACCCCTAGCGGAGGCTGAAGCTTTCTTT	CASSPLAEAEAFF
NA	TRBV7-9	TRBJ2-7	TRBD2	TGTGCCAGCAGCCTCGGGGGTGGGAGCGGGAGGCTTTATTCCTACGAGCAGTACTTC	CASSLGGGSGRLYSYEQYF
once	TRBV5-4	TRBJ1-1	TRBD1	TGTGCCAGCAGGCGGGACAGGGGCCTGAACACTGAAGCTTTCTTT	CASRRDRGLNTEAFF
NA	TRBV19	TRBJ1-4	NA	TGTGCCAGTAGTATCCCCTCAACTAATGAAAAACTGTTTTTT	CASSIPSTNEKLFF
NA	TRBV21-1	TRBJ2-4	NA	TGTGCCAGCAGCGACCGACTAGCGGGAACCCTGGAAGGATACTTC	CASSDRLAGTLEGYF
NA	TRBV18	TRBJ1-1	NA	TGTGCCAGCTCGCAGGGACATCCGGGTACTGAAGCTTTCTTT	CASSQGHPGTEAFF
NA	TRBV30	TRBJ1-5	TRBD1	TGTGCCTGGAGTTCAAGGGGACAGAAGGCGGATCAGCCCCAGCATTTT	CAWSSRGQKADQPQHF
NA	TRBV5-4	TRBJ2-7	NA	TGTGCCAGCTCCGGTCAGGGGCCGTCCTACGAGCAGTACTTC	CASSGQGPSYEQYF